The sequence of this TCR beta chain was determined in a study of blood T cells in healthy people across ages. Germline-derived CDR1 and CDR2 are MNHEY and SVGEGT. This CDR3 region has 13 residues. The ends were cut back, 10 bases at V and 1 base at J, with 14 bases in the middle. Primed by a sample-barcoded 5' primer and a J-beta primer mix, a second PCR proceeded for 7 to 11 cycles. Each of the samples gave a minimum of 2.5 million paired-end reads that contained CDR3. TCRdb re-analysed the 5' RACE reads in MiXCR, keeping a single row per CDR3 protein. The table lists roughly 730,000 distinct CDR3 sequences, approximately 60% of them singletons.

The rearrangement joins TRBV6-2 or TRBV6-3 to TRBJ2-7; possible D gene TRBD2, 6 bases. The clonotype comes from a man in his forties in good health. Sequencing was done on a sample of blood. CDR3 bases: TGTGCCACATCCGGCGGGATGTCCTACGAGCAGTACTTC. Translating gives CATSGGMSYEQYF.